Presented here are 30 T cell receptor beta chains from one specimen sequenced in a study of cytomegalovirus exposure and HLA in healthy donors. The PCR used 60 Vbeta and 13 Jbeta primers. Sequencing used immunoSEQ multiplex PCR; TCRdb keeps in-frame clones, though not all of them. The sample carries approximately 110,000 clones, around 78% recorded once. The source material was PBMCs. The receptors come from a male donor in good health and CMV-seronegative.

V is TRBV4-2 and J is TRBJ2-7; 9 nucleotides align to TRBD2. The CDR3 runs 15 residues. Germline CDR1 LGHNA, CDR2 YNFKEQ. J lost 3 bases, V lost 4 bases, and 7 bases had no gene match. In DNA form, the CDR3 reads TGTGCCAGCAGCCCCCGGGGGCGGGAGGGCTACGAGCAGTACTTC. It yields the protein CASSPRGREGYEQYF.

CDR3: CASSVGMTSGAKQYF. As DNA, the CDR3 is TGTGCCAGCAGCGTAGGGATGACTAGCGGGGCGAAGCAGTATTTT. The chain recombines TRBV9 with TRBJ2-3, with 11 bases fitting TRBD2. Trimming removed 0 bases from V and 11 bases from J; junction bases left unmatched: 8. This CDR3 has 15 residues. Germline CDR1 reads SGDLS; CDR2 reads YYNGEE.

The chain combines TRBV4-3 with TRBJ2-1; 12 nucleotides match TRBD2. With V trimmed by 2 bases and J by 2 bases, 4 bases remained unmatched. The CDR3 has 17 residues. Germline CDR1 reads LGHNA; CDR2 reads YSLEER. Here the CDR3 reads CASSQLRTSGTYNEQFF. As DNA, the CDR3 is TGCGCCAGCAGCCAACTTAGGACTAGCGGGACCTACAATGAGCAGTTCTTC.

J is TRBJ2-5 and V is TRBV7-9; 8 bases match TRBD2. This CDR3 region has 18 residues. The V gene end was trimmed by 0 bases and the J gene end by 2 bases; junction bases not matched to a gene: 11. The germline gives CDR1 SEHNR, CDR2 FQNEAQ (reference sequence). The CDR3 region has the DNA TGTGCCAGCAGCTTAGCGTTGGGCTTAGCGGGGCTACAAGAGACCCAGTACTTC. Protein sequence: CASSLALGLAGLQETQYF.

The CDR3 sequence: CASSVDNRGGTEAFF. CDR3 nucleotides: TGTGCCAGCAGCGTAGATAACAGGGGTGGTACTGAAGCTTTCTTT. The chain carries TRBV9 and TRBJ1-1; 7 positions match TRBD1. V shed 0 bases and J 5 bases; nucleotides not matched to a gene: 7. The CDR3 is made up of 15 amino acids. CDR1 and CDR2 (germline): SGDLS, YYNGEE.

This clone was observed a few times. The CDR3 DNA sequence: TGTGCCAGTAGTATGAGTGGAGGGGGGGCCTACGAGCAGTACTTC. Protein: CASSMSGGGAYEQYF. The chain employs TRBV19 and TRBJ2-7; possibly TRBD2 for D (7 bases). This CDR3 has 15 residues. The germline V gene encodes CDR1 LNHDA and CDR2 SQIVND (reference sequence). V was trimmed by 3 bases and J by 2 bases, leaving 14 bases between them.

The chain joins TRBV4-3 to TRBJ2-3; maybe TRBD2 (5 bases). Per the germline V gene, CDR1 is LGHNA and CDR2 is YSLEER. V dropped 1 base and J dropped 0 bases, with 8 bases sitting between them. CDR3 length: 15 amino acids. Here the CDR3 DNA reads TGCGCCAGCAGCCAAGGACTACGTAGCACAGATACGCAGTATTTT. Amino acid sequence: CASSQGLRSTDTQYF.

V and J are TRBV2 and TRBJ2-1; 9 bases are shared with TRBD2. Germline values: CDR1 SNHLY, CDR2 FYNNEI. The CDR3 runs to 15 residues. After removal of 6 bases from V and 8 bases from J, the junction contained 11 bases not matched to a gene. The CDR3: CASRLSSGRSDEQFF. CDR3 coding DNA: TGTGCCAGCAGGTTGAGTAGCGGGAGAAGCGATGAGCAGTTCTTC.

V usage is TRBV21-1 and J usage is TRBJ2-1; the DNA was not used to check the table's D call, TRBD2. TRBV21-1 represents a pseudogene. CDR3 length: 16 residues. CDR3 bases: TGTGCCAGCAGGGCGGCCGGGGGGGCTGGGTGGGGTGAGCAGTTCTTC. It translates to CASRAAGGAGWGEQFF.

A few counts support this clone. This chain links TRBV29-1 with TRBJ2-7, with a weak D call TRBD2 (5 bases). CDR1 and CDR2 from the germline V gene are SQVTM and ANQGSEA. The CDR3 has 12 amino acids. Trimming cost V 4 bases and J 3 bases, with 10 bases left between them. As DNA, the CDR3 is TGCAGCGTTGTGCCGGGGAACTACGAGCAGTACTTC. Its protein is CSVVPGNYEQYF.

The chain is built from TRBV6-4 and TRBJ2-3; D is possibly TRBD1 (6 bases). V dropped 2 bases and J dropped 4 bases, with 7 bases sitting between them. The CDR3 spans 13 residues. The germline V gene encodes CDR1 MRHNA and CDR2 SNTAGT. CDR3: CASSDGGSDTQYF. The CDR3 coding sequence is TGTGCCAGCAGTGACGGGGGCTCAGATACGCAGTATTTT.

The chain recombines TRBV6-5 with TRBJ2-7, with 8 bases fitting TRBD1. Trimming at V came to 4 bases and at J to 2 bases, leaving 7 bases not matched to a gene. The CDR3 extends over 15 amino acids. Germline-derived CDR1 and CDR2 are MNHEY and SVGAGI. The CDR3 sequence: CASSSSGGDTYEQYF. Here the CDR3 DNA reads TGTGCCAGCAGTTCATCAGGGGGCGATACCTACGAGCAGTACTTC.

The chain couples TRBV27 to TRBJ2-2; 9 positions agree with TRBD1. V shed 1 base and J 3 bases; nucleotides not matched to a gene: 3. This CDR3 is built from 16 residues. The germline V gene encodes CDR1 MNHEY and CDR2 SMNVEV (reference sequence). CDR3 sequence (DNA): TGTGCCAGCAGTTTATTCGGGACAGGGTACACCGGGGAGCTGTTTTTT. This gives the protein CASSLFGTGYTGELFF.

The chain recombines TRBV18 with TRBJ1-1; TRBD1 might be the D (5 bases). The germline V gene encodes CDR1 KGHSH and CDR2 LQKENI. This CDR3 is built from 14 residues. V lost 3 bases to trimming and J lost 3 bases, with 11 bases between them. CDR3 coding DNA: TGTGCCAGCTCACCCCGAACAGGTGACACTGAAGCTTTCTTT. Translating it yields CASSPRTGDTEAFF.

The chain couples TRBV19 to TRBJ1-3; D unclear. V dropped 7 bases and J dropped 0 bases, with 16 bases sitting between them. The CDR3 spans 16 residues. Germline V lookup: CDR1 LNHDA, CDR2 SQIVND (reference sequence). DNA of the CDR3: TGTGCCAGTATCGGGGTGCTAGAAGTCTCTGGAAACACCATATATTTT. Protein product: CASIGVLEVSGNTIYF.

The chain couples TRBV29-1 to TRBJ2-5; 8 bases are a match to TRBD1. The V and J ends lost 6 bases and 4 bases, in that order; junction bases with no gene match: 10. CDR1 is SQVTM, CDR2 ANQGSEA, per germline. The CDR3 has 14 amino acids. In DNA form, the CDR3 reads TGCAGCGTCCGAGCCGGGACAGGAGGAGAGACCCAGTACTTC. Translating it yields CSVRAGTGGETQYF.

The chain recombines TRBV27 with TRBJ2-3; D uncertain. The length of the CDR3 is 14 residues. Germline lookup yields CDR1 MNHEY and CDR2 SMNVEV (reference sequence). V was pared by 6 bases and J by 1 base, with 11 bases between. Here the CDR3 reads CASSARLGTDTQYF. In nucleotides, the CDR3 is TGTGCCAGCAGCGCGAGGCTCGGCACAGATACGCAGTATTTT.

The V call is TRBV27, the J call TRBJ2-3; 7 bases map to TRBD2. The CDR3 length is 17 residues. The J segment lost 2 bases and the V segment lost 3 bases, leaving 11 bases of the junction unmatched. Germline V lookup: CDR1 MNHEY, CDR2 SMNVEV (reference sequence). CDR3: CASSFGLREGITDTQYF. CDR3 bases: TGTGCCAGCAGTTTCGGTTTGAGGGAGGGAATCACAGATACGCAGTATTTT.

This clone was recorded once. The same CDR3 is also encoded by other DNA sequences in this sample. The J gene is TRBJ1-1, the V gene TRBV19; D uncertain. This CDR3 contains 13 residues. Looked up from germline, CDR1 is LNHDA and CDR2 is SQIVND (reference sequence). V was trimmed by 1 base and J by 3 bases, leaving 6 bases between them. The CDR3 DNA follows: TGTGCCAGTAGTATAGGAGGCTACACTGAAGCTTTCTTT. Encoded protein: CASSIGGYTEAFF. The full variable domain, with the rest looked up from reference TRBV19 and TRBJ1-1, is DGGITQSPKYLFRKEGQNVTLSCEQNLNHDAMYWYRQDPGQGLRLIYYSQIVNDFQKGDIAEGYSVSREKKESFPLTVTSAQKNPTAFYLCASSIGGYTEAFFGQGTRLTVV.

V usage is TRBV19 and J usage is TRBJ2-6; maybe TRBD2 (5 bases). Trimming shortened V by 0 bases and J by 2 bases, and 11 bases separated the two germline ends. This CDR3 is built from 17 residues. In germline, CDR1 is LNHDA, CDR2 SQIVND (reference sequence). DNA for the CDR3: TGTGCCAGTAGTATAGAGCGGGTTTGGGCTGGGGCCAACGTCCTGACTTTC. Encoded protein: CASSIERVWAGANVLTF.

This CDR3 is CASSDSPGGGADTQYF. CDR3 in DNA: TGTGCCAGCAGTGACTCCCCGGGAGGTGGGGCAGATACGCAGTATTTT. This chain uses TRBV6-4 with TRBJ2-3; 7 bases match TRBD2. The V gene end was trimmed by 0 bases and the J gene end by 4 bases; junction bases not matched to a gene: 7. Germline CDR1 and CDR2: MRHNA and SNTAGT. The length of the CDR3 is 16 residues.

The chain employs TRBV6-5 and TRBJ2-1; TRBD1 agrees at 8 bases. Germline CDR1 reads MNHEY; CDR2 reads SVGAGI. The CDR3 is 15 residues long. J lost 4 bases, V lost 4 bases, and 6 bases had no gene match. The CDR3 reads CASSSRTGTYNEQFF. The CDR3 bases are TGTGCCAGCAGTTCCCGGACAGGGACGTACAATGAGCAGTTCTTC.

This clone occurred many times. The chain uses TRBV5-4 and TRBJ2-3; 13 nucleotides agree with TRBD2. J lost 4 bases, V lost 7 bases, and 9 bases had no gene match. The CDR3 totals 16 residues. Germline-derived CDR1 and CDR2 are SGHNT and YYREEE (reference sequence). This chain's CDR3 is CASGGTSGTGPDTQYF. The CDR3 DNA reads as TGTGCCAGCGGGGGGACTAGCGGGACGGGGCCAGATACGCAGTATTTT.

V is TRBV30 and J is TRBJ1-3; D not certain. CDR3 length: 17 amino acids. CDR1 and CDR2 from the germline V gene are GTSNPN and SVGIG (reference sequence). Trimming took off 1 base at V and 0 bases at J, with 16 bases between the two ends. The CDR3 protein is CAWSALSRGFSGNTIYF. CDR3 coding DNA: TGTGCCTGGAGTGCCCTCTCTCGCGGGTTCTCTGGAAACACCATATATTTT.

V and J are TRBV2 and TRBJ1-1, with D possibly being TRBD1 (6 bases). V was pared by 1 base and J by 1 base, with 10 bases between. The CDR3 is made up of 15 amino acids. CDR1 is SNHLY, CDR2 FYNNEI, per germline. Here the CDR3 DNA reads TGTGCCAGCAGTGAAGATGGGGGCCAGAACACTGAAGCTTTCTTT. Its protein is CASSEDGGQNTEAFF.

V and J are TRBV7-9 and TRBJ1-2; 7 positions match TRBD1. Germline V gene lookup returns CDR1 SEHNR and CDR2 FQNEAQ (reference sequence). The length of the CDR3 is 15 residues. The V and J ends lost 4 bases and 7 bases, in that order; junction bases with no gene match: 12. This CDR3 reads CASSSSDRDRRGYTF. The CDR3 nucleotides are TGTGCCAGCAGCTCCTCTGACAGGGACAGACGTGGCTACACCTTC.

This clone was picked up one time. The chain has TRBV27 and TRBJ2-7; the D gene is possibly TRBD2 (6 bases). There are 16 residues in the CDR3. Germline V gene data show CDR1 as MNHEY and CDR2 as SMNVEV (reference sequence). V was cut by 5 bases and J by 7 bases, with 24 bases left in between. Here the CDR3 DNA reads TGTGCCAGCAGTCCCTCCTCCGGGACTCGGGGTATGGAGCAGTACTTC. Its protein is CASSPSSGTRGMEQYF.

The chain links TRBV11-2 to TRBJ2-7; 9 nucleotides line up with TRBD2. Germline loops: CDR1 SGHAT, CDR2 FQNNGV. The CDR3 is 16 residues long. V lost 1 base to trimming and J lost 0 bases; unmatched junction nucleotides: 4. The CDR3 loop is CASSLASGIISYEQYF. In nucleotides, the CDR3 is TGTGCCAGCAGCTTAGCTAGCGGGATTATCTCCTACGAGCAGTACTTC.

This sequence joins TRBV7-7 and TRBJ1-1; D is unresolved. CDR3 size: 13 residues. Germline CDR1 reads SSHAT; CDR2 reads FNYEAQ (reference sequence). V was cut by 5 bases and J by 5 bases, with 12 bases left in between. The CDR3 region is CASSPSRGTEAFF. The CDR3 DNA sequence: TGTGCCAGCAGCCCATCCAGAGGGACTGAAGCTTTCTTT.

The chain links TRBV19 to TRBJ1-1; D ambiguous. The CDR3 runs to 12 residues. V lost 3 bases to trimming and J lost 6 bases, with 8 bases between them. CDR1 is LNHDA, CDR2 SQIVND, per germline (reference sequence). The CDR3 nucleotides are TGTGCCAGTAGTATCGACTGGGCTGAAGCTTTCTTT. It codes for CASSIDWAEAFF.